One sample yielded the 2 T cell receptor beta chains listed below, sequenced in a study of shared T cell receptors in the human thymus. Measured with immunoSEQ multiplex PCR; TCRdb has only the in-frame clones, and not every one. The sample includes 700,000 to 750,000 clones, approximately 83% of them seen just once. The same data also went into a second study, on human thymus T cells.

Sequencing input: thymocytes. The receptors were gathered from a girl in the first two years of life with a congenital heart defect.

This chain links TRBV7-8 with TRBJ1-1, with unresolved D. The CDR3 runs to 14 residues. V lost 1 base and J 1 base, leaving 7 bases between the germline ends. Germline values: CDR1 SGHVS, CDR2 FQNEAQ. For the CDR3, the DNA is TGTGCCAGCAGCTTAGATAGGAGGAACACTGAAGCTTTCTTT. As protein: CASSLDRRNTEAFF.

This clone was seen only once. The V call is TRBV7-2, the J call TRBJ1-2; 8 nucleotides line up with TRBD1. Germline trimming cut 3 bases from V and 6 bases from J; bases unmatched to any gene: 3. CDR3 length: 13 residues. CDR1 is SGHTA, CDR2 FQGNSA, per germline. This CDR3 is CASSLTGDDGYTF. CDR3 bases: TGTGCCAGCAGCTTGACAGGGGACGATGGCTACACCTTC.